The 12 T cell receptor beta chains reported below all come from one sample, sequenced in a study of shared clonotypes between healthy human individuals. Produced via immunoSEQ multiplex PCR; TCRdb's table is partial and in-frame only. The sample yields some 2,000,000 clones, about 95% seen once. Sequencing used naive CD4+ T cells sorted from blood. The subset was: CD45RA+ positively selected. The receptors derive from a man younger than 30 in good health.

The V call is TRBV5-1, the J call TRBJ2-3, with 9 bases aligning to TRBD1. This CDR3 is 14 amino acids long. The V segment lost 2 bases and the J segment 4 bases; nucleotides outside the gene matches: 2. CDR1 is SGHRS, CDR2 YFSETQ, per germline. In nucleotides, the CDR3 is TGCGCCAGCAGCTTTAGGACAGGGGCAGATACGCAGTATTTT. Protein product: CASSFRTGADTQYF.

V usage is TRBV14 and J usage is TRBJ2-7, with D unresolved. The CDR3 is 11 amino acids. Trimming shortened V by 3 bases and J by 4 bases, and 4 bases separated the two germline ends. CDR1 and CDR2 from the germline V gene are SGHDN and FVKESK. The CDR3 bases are TGTGCCAGCAGCCATGGTTACGAGCAGTACTTC. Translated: CASSHGYEQYF.

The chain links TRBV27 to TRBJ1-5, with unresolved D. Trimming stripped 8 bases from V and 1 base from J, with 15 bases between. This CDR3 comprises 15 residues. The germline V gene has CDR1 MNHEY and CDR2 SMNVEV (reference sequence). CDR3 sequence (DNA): TGTGCCAGCCAACAACAGAGGGAGAGCAATCAGCCCCAGCATTTT. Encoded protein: CASQQQRESNQPQHF.

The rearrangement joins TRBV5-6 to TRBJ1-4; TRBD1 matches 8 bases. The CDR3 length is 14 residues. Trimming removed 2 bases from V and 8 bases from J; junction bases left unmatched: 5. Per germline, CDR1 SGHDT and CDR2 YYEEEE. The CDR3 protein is CASSLSDRDEKLFF. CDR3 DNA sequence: TGTGCCAGCAGCTTATCGGACAGGGACGAAAAACTGTTTTTT.

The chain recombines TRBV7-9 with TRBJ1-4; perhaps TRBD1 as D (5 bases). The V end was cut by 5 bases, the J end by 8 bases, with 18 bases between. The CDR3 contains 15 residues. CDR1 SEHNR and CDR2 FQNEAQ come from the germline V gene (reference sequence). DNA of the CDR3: TGTGCCAGCAGCCCCCGACAGCCCGCAGCGGAAAAACTGTTTTTT. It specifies CASSPRQPAAEKLFF.

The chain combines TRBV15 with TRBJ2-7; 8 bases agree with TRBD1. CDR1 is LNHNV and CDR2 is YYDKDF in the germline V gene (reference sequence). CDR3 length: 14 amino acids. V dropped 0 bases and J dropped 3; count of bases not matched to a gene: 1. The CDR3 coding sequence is TGTGCCACCAGCAGAGAAGGACAGGGCTACGAGCAGTACTTC. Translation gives CATSREGQGYEQYF.

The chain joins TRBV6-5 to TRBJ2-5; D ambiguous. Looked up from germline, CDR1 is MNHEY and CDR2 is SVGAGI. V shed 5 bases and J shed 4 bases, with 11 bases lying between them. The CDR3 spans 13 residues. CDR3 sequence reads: CASSRNRAETQYF. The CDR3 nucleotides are TGTGCCAGCAGTCGGAATCGGGCAGAGACCCAGTACTTC.

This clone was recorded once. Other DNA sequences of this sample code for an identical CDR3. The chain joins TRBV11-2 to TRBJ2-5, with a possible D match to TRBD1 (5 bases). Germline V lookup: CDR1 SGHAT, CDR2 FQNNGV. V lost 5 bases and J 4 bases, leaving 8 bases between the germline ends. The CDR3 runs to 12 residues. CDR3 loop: CASSPRGETQYF. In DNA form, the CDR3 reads TGTGCCAGCAGCCCAAGGGGAGAGACCCAGTACTTC.

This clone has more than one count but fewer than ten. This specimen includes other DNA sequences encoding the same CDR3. The CDR3 sequence: CASSLTGPNEKLFF. The CDR3 coding sequence is TGCGCCAGCAGCTTGACAGGGCCGAATGAAAAACTGTTTTTT. The chain has TRBV5-1 and TRBJ1-4, with a tentative D call TRBD1 (6 bases). V was trimmed by 1 base and J by 5 bases, leaving 9 bases between them. The CDR3 totals 14 residues. CDR1 and CDR2 from the germline V gene are SGHRS and YFSETQ. Based on the CDR3 plus reference TRBV5-1 and TRBJ1-4, the full variable domain is KAGVTQTPRYLIKTRGQQVTLSCSPISGHRSVSWYQQTPGQGLQFLFEYFSETQRNKGNFPGRFSGRQFSNSRSEMNVSTLELGDSALYLCASSLTGPNEKLFFGSGTQLSVL.

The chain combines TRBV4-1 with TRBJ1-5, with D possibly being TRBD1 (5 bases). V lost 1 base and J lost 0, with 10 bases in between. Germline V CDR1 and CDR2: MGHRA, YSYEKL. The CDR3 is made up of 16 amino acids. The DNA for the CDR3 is TGCGCCAGCAGCCAAGCCGGGGGGTATAGCAATCAGCCCCAGCATTTT. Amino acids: CASSQAGGYSNQPQHF.

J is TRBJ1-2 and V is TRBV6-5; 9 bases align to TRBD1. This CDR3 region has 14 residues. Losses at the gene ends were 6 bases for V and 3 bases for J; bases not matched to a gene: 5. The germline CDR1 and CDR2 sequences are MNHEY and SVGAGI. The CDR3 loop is CASRKGTGHYGYTF. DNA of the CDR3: TGTGCCAGCAGAAAGGGGACAGGGCACTATGGCTACACCTTC.

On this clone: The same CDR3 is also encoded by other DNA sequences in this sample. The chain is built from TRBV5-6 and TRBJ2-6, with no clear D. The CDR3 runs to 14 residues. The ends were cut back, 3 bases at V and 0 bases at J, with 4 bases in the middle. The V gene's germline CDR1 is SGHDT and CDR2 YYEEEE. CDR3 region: CASSSNSGANVLTF. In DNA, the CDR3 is TGTGCCAGCAGCTCCAACTCTGGGGCCAACGTCCTGACTTTC. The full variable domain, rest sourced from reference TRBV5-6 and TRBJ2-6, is DAGVTQSPTHLIKTRGQQVTLRCSPKSGHDTVSWYQQALGQGPQFIFQYYEEEERQRGNFPDRFSGHQFPNYSSELNVNALLLGDSALYLCASSSNSGANVLTFGAGSRLTVL.